This T cell receptor (beta chain) derives from a study of T cells in severe cutaneous drug reactions (dated by TCRdb to between 2018 and 2020). For the wider study: Between the early 2010s and the late 2010s, patients were recruited from Taiwan, Thailand and a European registry network. Only patients with a probable or definite SJS/TEN or DRESS diagnosis by RegiSCAR criteria were enrolled. The culprit drug was assigned using the Naranjo algorithm and the ALDEN drug causality algorithm. Blister fluids/cells, PBMC and other biological samples were taken from patients in the acute stage or the recovery stage. The study paired bulk TCR sequencing with single-cell sequencing, quantitative PCR validation, functional assays and transgenic mouse experiments. Libraries used iRepertoire multiplex PCR; authors cited a comparison showing similar capture of abundant clonotypes across iRepertoire and 5' RACE methods with or without UMI.

Judged by frequency, this clonotype is hyperexpanded (1% or more); no count was given. Its antigen is still unknown. For both bulk and single-cell sequencing, libraries were prepared with the iRepertoire multiplex PCR system and TCR subtype-specific primers. Multiplex PCR with primers targeting V, D and J gene regions was used to generate bulk TCR beta libraries. Roughly 85-500 ng of RNA per sample served as input for bulk TCR library preparation. An Illumina MiSeq was used to sequence the bulk TCR beta amplicons. In the source study's methods: Sample misassignments and low-quality sequencing reads were removed through quality control steps. The CDR3 was defined as the amino acids lying between the Y[YFLI]C motif of the V gene and the [FW]GXGT motif of the J segment. CDR3 clonotypes and TRBV and TRBJ gene assignments were based on the IMGT database. TRBV expression in each sample was normalized to the mean of the same gene in PBMC from approximately 45 healthy donors. Reads reprocessed by TCRdb are summarized as one entry per CDR3 protein sequence, and DNA is absent. V and J calls and clone size were set by TCRdb, not the authors. The table for this sample lists about 550 distinct CDR3 sequences. Nearly 15% of the sample is in the top ten clones.

The donors whose samples were sequenced had carbamazepine-induced Stevens-Johnson syndrome or toxic epidermal necrolysis (CBZ-SJS/TEN). The peripheral blood repertoires were obtained from CBZ-SJS/TEN patients of Han Chinese origin (about 5) and European origin (roughly 6). To search for drug-specific clonotypes, the T cell receptor repertoires of patients with drug-induced severe cutaneous adverse reactions were profiled by next-generation sequencing. The RNA source was either peripheral blood mononuclear cells or blister cells from skin lesions. Results the study describes overall, beyond this receptor: The authors noted that whether the public TCR generalizes to SJS/TEN caused by other drugs still needs further study. Although undetectable or scarce in tolerant-control and healthy-donor PBMC, a public TCRbeta CDR3 was found in all seven CBZ-SJS/TEN blister samples, at a mean of roughly 14%. CBZ-SJS/TEN patients showed strongly increased TRBV12-4 usage, with averages of approximately 32% in blister cells and about 5% in PBMC.

Sequences MNHNS (CDR1) and SASEGT (CDR2) are obtained from the germline V gene. From the cysteine up to the phenylalanine, the CDR3 has a length of 16 residues. Only the protein sequence is given. The V and J segments used are TRBV6-1 and TRBJ2-3; the TCRdb call, TRBD2, lacks DNA for checking. The sequenced material came from PBMCs. The TCR originated in a human donor with Stevens-Johnson syndrome, a severe cutaneous drug reaction. The CDR3 in this case is CASNEGGAGVGYTQYF.